This T cell receptor beta chain came from a study of cytomegalovirus exposure and HLA in healthy donors. On the study more broadly: There were about 85 million unique TCRs (from HLA-typed donors) in an early data release.

There were likely unrecorded immune exposures, though donors were nominally healthy when sampled. PCR amplification relied on 60 Vbeta primers (plus 13 Jbeta primers). Study processing details: Among the unique TCR beta chains that a later analysis counted, 70 million to 85 million in all, 9.5 million to 11 million were shared. Clones were read by immunoSEQ multiplex PCR, and TCRdb kept only the in-frame ones, dropping some. The DNA gave D and trimming, while V, J and clone size come from that table. Of under 150,000 clones detected, just over 75% appear once; the ten largest clones hold about 1.8%. CDR1 is SGHVS and CDR2 is FQNEAQ in the germline V gene. The CDR3 totals 16 residues. V lost 1 base and J lost 4; bases outside the gene matches: 4.

The receptor comes from a woman aged 45-60 years in good health and CMV-seronegative. Material for sequencing was PBMCs. The gene calls are TRBV7-8 and TRBJ1-5; 10 nucleotides line up with TRBD1. The chain's CDR3 is CASSLGQGASNQPQHF. CDR3 DNA sequence: TGTGCCAGCAGCTTAGGACAGGGGGCTTCGAATCAGCCCCAGCATTTT.